The clone carrying this T cell receptor (beta chain) is a singleton in its sample. Its antigen remains unknown. The CDR3 runs 14 residues. V gave up 4 bases and J gave up 0 bases, with 8 bases separating them. CDR1 is SGDLS, CDR2 YYNGEE, per germline. The data are from a study of T cell responses to AZD1222 COVID-19 vaccine. Overall study findings and caveats: Donors in the cohort were predominantly white British and more often female, and clonal diversity was possibly underestimated. The breadth and depth of Spike-specific TCRs increased once two AZD1222 doses had been given. In the spike-specific TCR repertoire, nearly half reportedly target unmutated variant regions. Recipients of AZD1222 seropositive at baseline numbered only six or seven.

Only in-frame clones appear in the TCRdb table, and some are missing; sequencing was by immunoSEQ multiplex PCR. The sample includes 150,000 or so clones, about 92% seen only once; the top ten take 3% to 4.5%. This specimen was peripheral blood, taken 28 days after the second AZD1222 dose. The J gene is TRBJ1-3, the V gene TRBV9, with D possibly being TRBD1 (6 bases). This TCR derives from an adult who received the AZD1222 COVID-19 vaccine. The CDR3 nucleotides are TGTGCCAGCAGCACAGGGAGCTCTGGAAACACCATATATTTT. Protein sequence: CASSTGSSGNTIYF.